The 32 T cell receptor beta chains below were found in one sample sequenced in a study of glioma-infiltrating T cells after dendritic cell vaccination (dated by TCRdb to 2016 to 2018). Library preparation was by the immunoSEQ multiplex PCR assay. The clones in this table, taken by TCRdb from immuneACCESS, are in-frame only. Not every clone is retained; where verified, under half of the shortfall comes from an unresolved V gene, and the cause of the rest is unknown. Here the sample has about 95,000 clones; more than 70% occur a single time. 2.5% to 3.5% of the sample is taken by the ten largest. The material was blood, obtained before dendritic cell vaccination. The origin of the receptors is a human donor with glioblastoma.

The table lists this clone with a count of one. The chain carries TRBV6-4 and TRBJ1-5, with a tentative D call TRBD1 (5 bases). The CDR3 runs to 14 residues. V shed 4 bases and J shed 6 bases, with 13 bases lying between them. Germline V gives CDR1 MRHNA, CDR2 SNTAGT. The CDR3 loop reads CASSADGGSQPQHF. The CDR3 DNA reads TGTGCCAGCAGTGCGGACGGGGGTAGTCAGCCCCAGCATTTT.

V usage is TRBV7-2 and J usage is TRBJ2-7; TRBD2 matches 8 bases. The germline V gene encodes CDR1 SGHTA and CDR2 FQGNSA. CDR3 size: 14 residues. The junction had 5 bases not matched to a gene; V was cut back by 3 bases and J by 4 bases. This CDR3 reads CASSLAGGGYEQYF. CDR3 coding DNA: TGTGCCAGCAGCTTGGCGGGGGGAGGATACGAGCAGTACTTC.

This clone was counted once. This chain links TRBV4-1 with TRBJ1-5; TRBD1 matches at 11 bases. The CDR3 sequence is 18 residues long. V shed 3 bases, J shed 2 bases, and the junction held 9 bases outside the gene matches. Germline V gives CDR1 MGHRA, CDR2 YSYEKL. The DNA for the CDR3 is TGCGCCAGCAGCCAGGGGACAGGGGGATTGGGTGGCAATCAGCCCCAGCATTTT. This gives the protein CASSQGTGGLGGNQPQHF.

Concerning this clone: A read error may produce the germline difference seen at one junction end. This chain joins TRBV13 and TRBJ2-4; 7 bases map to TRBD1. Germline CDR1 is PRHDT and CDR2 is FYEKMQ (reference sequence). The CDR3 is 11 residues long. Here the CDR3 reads CASSLGQSPNF. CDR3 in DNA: TGTGCCAGCAGCTTGGGACAGTCACCTAACTTC.

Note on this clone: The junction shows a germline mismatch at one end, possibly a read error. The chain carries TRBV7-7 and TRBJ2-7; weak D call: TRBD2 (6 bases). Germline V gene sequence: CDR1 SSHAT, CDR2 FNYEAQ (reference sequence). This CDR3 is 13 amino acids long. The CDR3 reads CASSLSGSYEQYF. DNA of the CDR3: TGTGCTAGCAGCCTTAGCGGCTCCTACGAGCAGTACTTC.

In DNA, the CDR3 is TGCGCCAGCAGCTTGCAGGGGGCGATTTGGGAGACCCAGTACTTC. It codes for CASSLQGAIWETQYF. V is TRBV5-1 and J is TRBJ2-5; 8 bases map to TRBD1. Germline V CDR1 and CDR2: SGHRS, YFSETQ. The trim removed 1 base at V and 5 bases at J, leaving 7 bases unmatched. The CDR3 extends over 15 amino acids.

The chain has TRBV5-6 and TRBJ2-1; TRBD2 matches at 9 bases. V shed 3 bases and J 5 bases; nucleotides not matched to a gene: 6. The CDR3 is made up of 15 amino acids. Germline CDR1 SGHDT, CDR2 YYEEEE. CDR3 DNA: TGTGCCAGCAGCTGGGGCCCTAGCGGGAACAATGAGCAGTTCTTC. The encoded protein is CASSWGPSGNNEQFF.

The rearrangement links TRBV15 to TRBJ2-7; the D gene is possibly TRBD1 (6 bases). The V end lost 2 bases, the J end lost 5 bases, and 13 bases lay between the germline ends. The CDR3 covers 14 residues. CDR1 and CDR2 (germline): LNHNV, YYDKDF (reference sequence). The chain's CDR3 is CATSRQGNGDEQYF. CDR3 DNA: TGTGCCACCAGCAGACAGGGGAATGGCGACGAGCAGTACTTC.

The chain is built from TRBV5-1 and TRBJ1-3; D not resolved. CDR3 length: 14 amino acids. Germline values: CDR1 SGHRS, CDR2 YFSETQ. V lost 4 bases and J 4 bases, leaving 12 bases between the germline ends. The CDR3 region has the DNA TGCGCCAGCAGCCTGGACGGTTCGGGAAACACCATATATTTT. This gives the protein CASSLDGSGNTIYF.

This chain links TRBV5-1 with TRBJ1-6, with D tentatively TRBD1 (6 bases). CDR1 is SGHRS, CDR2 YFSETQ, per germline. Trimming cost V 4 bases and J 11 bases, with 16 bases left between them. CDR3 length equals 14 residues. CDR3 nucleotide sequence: TGCGCCAGCAGCCCGTGGACAGTAGATCCACCCCTCCACTTT. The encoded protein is CASSPWTVDPPLHF.

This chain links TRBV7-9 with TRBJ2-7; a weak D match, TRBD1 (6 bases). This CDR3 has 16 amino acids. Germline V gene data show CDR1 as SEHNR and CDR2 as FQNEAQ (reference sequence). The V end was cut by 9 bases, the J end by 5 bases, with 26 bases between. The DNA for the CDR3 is TGTGCCAGGAAACTCAGGGGAAGGACTTGGGGGCACGAGCAGTACTTC. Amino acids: CARKLRGRTWGHEQYF.

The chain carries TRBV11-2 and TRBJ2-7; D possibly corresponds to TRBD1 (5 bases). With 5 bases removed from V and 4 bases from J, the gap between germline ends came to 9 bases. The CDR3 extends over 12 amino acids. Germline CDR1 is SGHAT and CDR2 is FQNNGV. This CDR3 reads CASSAQAYEQYF. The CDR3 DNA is TGTGCCAGCAGCGCACAGGCTTACGAGCAGTACTTC.

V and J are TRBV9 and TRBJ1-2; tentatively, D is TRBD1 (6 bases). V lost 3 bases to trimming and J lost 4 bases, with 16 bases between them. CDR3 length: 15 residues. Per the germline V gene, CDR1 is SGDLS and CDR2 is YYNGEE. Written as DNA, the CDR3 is TGTGCCAGCAGCGCACGCCCCAGGGGCGGCTATGGCTACACCTTC. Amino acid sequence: CASSARPRGGYGYTF.

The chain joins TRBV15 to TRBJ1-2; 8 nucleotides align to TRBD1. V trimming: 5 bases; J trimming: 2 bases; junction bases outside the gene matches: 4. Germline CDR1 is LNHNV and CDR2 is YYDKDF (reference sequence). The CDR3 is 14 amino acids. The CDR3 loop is CATSPWTGNYGYTF. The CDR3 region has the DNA TGTGCCACCAGCCCTTGGACAGGGAACTATGGCTACACCTTC. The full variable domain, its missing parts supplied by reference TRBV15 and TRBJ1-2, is DAMVIQNPRYQVTQFGKPVTLSCSQTLNHNVMYWYQQKSSQAPKLLFHYYDKDFNNEADTPDNFQSRRPNTSFCFLDIRSPGLGDTAMYLCATSPWTGNYGYTFGSGTRLTVV.

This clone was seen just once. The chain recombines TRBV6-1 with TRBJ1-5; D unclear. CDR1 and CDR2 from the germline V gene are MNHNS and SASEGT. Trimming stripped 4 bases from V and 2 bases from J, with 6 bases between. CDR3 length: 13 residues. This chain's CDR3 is CASSGNGNQPQHF. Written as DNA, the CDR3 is TGTGCCAGCAGTGGTAATGGCAATCAGCCCCAGCATTTT.

CDR3 sequence reads: CASSLVGGFQYF. The CDR3 DNA reads TGTGCCAGCAGCTTAGTTGGGGGGTTTCAGTACTTC. The V and J genes are TRBV7-9 and TRBJ2-4, with a possible D match to TRBD2 (6 bases). The ends were cut back, 1 base at V and 11 bases at J, with 9 bases in the middle. Germline values: CDR1 SEHNR, CDR2 FQNEAQ (reference sequence). This CDR3 comprises 12 residues.

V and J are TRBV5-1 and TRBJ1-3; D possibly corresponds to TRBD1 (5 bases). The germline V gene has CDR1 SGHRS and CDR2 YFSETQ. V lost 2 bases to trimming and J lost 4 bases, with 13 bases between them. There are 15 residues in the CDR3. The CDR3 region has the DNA TGCGCCAGCAGCTTAATACCAGGGTCAGGAAACACCATATATTTT. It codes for CASSLIPGSGNTIYF.

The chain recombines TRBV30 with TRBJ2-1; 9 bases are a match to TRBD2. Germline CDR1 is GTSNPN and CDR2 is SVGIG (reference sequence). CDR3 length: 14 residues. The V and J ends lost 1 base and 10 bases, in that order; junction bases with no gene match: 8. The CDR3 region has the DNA TGTGCCTGGAGTGGGGTGGCGGGAGGGGACGAGCAGTTCTTC. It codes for CAWSGVAGGDEQFF.

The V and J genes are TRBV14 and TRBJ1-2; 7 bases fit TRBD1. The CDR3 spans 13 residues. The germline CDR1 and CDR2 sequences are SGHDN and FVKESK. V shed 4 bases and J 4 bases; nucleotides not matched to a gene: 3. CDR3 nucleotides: TGTGCCAGCAGCCCGGGACAGTCCTATGGCTACACCTTC. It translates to CASSPGQSYGYTF.

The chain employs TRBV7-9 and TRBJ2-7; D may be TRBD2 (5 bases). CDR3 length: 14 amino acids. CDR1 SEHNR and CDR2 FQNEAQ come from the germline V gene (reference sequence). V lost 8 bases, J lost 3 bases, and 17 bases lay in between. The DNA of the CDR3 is TGTGCCAGCTCCCTCGAGGGTCTCCACTACGAGCAGTACTTC. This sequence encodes CASSLEGLHYEQYF. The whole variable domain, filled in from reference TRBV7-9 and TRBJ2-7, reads DTGVSQNPRHKITKRGQNVTFRCDPISEHNRLYWYRQTLGQGPEFLTYFQNEAQLEKSRLLSDRFSAERPKGSFSTLEIQRTEQGDSAMYLCASSLEGLHYEQYFGPGTRLTVT.

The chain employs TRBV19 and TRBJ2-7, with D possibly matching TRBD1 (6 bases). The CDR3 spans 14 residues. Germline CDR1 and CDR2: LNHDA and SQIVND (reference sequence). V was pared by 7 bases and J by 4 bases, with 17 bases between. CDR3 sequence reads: CASTPPGVSYEQYF. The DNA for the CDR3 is TGTGCCAGTACCCCACCAGGGGTATCGTACGAGCAGTACTTC.

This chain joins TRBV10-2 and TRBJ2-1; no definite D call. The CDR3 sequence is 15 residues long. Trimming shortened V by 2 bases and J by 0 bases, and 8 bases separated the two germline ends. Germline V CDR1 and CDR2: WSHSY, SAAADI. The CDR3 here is CASSEPSYSYNEQFF. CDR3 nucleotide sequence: TGCGCCAGCAGTGAGCCCTCTTACTCCTACAATGAGCAGTTCTTC.

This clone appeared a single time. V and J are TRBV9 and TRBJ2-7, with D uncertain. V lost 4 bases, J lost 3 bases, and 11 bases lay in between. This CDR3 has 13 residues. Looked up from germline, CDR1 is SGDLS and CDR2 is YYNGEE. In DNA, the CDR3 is TGTGCCAGCAGCACGAGAGCGAACTACGAGCAGTACTTC. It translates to CASSTRANYEQYF.

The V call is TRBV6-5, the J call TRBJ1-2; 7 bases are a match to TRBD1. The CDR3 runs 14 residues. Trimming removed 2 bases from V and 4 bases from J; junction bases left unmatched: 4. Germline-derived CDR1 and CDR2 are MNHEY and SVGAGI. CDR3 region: CASSYRGQSYGYTF. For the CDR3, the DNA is TGTGCCAGCAGTTACCGGGGACAGAGCTATGGCTACACCTTC.

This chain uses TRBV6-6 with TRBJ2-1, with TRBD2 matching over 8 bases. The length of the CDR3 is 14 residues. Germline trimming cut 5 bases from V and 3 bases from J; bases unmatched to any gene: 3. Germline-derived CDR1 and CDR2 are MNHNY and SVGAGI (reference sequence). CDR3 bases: TGTGCCAGCAGTCCGACTAGCGTCTACAATGAGCAGTTCTTC. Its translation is CASSPTSVYNEQFF.

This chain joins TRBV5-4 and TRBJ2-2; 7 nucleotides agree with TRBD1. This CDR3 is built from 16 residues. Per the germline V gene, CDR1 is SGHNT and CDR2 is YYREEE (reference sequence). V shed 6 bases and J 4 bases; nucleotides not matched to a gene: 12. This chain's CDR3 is CASTRRQGSATGELFF. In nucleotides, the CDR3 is TGTGCCAGCACCCGAAGACAGGGTTCTGCCACCGGGGAGCTGTTTTTT.

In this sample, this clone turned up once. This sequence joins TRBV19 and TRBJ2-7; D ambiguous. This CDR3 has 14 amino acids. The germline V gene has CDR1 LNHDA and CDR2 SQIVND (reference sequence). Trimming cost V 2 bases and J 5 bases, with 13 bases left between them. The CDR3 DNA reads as TGTGCCAGTAGTATACGGGTAGCTTCCGACGAGCAGTACTTC. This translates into CASSIRVASDEQYF.

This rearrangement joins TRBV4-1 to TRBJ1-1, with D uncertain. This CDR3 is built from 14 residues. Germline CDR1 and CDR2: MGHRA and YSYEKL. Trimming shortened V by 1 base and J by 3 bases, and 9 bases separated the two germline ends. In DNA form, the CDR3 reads TGCGCCAGCAGCCAAGGATGGCTGGACACTGAAGCTTTCTTT. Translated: CASSQGWLDTEAFF.

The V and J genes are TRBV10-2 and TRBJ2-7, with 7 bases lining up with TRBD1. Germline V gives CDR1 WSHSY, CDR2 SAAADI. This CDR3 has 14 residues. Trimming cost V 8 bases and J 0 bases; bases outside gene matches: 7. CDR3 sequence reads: CASGWDSLSYEQYF. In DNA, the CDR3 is TGCGCCAGCGGTTGGGACAGCCTCTCCTACGAGCAGTACTTC.

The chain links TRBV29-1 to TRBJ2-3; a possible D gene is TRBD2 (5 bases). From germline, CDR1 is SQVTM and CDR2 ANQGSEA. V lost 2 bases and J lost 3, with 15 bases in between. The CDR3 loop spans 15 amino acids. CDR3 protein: CSVELVERETDTQYF. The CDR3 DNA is TGCAGCGTTGAACTCGTCGAGAGGGAGACAGATACGCAGTATTTT.

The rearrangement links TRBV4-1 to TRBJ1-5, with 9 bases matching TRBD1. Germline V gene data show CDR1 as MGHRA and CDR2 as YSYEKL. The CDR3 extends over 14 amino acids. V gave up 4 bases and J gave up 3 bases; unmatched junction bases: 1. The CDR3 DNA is TGCGCCAGCAGCCTACAGGGGGCCAATCAGCCCCAGCATTTT. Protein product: CASSLQGANQPQHF.

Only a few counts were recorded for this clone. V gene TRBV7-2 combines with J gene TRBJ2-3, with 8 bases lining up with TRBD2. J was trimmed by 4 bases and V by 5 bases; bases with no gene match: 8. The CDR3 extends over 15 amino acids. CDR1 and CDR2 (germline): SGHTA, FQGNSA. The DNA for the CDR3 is TGTGCCAGCAGCCCCGACGGACTAGCTGCAGATACGCAGTATTTT. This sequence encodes CASSPDGLAADTQYF.